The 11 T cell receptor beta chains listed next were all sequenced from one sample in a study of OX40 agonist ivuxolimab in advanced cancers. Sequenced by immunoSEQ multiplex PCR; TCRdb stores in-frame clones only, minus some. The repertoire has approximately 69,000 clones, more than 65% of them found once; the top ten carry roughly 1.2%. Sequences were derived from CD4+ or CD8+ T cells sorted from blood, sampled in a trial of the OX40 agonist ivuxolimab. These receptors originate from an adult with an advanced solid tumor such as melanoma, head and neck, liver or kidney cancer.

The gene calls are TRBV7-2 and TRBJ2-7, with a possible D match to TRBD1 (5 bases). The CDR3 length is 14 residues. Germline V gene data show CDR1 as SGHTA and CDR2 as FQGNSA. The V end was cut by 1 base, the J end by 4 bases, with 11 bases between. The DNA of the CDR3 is TGTGCCAGCAGCTTAGATCCCCAGGGTTACGAGCAGTACTTC. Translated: CASSLDPQGYEQYF. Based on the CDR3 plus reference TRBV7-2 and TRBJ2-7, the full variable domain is GAGVSQSPSNKVTEKGKDVELRCDPISGHTALYWYRQSLGQGLEFLIYFQGNSAPDKSGLPSDRFSAERTGGSVSTLTIQRTQQEDSAVYLCASSLDPQGYEQYFGPGTRLTVT.

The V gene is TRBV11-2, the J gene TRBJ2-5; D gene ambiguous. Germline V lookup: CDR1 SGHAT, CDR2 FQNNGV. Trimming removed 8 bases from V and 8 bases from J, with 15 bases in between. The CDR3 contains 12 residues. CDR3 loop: CASGPPLGTQYF. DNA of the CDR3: TGTGCCAGCGGGCCGCCTCTGGGCACCCAGTACTTC.

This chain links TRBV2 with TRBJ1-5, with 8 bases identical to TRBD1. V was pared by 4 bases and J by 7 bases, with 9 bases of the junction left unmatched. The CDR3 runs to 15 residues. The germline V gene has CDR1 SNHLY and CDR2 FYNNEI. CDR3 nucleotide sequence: TGTGCCAGCAGTGGGAGGCAGGGGGCAGGGCAGCCCCAGCATTTT. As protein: CASSGRQGAGQPQHF.

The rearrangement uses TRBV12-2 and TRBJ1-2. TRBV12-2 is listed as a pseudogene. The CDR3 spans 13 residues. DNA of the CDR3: TGTGCAAGTCGCAGAGGGAGGAACTATGGCTACACCTTC. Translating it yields CASRRGRNYGYTF.

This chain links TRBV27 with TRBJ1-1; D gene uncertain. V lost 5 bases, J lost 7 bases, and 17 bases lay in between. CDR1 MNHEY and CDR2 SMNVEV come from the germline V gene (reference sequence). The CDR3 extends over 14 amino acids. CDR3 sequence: CASSPPDRHHEAFF. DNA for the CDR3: TGTGCCAGCAGTCCCCCCGACCGACATCATGAAGCTTTCTTT.

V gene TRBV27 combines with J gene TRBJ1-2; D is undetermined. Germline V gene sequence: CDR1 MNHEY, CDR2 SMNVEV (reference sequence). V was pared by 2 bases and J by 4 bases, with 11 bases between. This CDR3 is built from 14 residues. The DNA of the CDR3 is TGTGCCAGCAGTTTAACATGGAAGTCCTATGGCTACACCTTC. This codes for CASSLTWKSYGYTF.

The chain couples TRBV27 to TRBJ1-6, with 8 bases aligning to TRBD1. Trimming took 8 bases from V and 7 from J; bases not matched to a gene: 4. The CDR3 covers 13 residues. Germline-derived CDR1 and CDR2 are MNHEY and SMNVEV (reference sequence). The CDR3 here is CASVGQANSPLHF. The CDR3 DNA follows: TGTGCCAGCGTGGGACAGGCCAATTCACCCCTCCACTTT.

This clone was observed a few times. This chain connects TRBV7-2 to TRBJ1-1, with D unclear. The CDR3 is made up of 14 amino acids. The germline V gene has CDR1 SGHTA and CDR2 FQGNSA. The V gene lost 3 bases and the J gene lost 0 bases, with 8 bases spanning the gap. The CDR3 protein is CASSFAGMNTEAFF. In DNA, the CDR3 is TGTGCCAGCAGCTTTGCTGGGATGAACACTGAAGCTTTCTTT. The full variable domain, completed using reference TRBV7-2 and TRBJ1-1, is GAGVSQSPSNKVTEKGKDVELRCDPISGHTALYWYRQSLGQGLEFLIYFQGNSAPDKSGLPSDRFSAERTGGSVSTLTIQRTQQEDSAVYLCASSFAGMNTEAFFGQGTRLTVV.

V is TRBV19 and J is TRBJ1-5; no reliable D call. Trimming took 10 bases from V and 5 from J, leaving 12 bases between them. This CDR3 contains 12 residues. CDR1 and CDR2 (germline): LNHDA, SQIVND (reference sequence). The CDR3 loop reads CATNPGYQPQHF. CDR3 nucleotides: TGTGCCACCAACCCGGGATATCAGCCCCAGCATTTT.

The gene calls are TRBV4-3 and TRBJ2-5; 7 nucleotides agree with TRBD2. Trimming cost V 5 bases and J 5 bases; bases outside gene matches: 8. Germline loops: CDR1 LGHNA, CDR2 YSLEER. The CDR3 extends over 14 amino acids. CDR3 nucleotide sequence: TGCGCCAGCAGCTACGGAGGGGAGGGGGAGACCCAGTACTTC. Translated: CASSYGGEGETQYF.

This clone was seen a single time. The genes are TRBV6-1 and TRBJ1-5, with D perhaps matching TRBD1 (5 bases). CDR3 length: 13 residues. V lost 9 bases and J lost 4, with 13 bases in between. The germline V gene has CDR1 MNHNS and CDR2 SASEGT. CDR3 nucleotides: TGTGCCAGGGGGGACCGAGAAAATCAGCCCCAGCATTTT. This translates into CARGDRENQPQHF.